The 31 T cell receptor beta chains in this list originate from one sample, sequenced in a study of blood T cell repertoires in COVID-19. Assay used: immunoSEQ multiplex PCR; TCRdb lists only in-frame clones, some missing. This sample has some 160,000 clones, with roughly 86% found just once. The specimen was peripheral blood. The receptors were sampled from an elderly woman with COVID-19, enrolled during active disease.

V is TRBV2 and J is TRBJ2-7, with D perhaps TRBD1 (6 bases). Germline CDR1 and CDR2: SNHLY and FYNNEI. The V and J ends lost 8 bases and 2 bases respectively, with 10 bases between them. CDR3 size: 12 residues. Here the CDR3 reads CASGRGTYEQYF. CDR3 DNA sequence: TGTGCCAGCGGCAGGGGCACCTACGAGCAGTACTTC.

This clone was detected a few times. This rearrangement joins TRBV28 to TRBJ1-2; no clear D gene. The germline V gene encodes CDR1 MDHEN and CDR2 SYDVKM. The V end lost 3 bases, the J end lost 2 bases, and 13 bases lay between the germline ends. The CDR3 is made up of 15 amino acids. The CDR3 loop is CASSFHGRRNYGYTF. The CDR3 DNA follows: TGTGCCAGCAGTTTTCACGGGAGGCGGAACTATGGCTACACCTTC.

Worth noting for this clone: Other DNA sequences in the same sample also yield this CDR3. The V gene is TRBV18, the J gene TRBJ2-7; no clear D gene. The CDR3 sequence is 14 residues long. Germline lookup yields CDR1 KGHSH and CDR2 LQKENI. V lost 4 bases to trimming and J lost 0 bases, with 10 bases between them. CDR3 protein: CASSLRDISYEQYF. DNA of the CDR3: TGTGCCAGCTCACTGAGAGACATCTCCTACGAGCAGTACTTC.

The V and J genes are TRBV10-1 and TRBJ1-1; no clear D. Trimming left V 10 bases short and J 9 bases short, with 9 bases between. CDR1 WNHNN and CDR2 SYGVQD come from the germline V gene (reference sequence). This CDR3 contains 9 residues. CDR3 nucleotide sequence: TGCGCCAACCCTGAGCAAGCTTTCTTT. Its protein product is CANPEQAFF.

The chain recombines TRBV7-9 with TRBJ1-5; a weak D match, TRBD1 (5 bases). The CDR3 covers 15 residues. V dropped 6 bases and J dropped 0 bases, with 12 bases sitting between them. Germline assignment: CDR1 SEHNR and CDR2 FQNEAQ (reference sequence). CDR3 DNA sequence: TGTGCCAGCAGTTTCGACAGTTATAGCAATCAGCCCCAGCATTTT. Encoded protein: CASSFDSYSNQPQHF.

The chain combines TRBV7-8 with TRBJ2-7, with 13 bases aligning to TRBD2. Germline-derived CDR1 and CDR2 are SGHVS and FQNEAQ. The trim removed 5 bases at V and 4 bases at J, leaving 11 bases unmatched. This CDR3 is built from 17 residues. CDR3 coding DNA: TGTGCCAGCAGCCCTAGCGGACTAGCGGGAGCAGGGTACGAGCAGTACTTC. Its protein is CASSPSGLAGAGYEQYF.

The rearrangement joins TRBV5-6 to TRBJ1-2; no clear D gene. Trimming cost V 0 bases and J 6 bases, with 6 bases left between them. The CDR3 spans 12 residues. From germline, CDR1 is SGHDT and CDR2 YYEEEE. CDR3 bases: TGTGCCAGCAGCTTGGACGCTAATGGCTACACCTTC. Protein product: CASSLDANGYTF.

This sequence joins TRBV11-2 and TRBJ2-3, with 15 nucleotides matching TRBD2. V dropped 7 bases and J dropped 6; count of bases not matched to a gene: 5. The CDR3 is 15 amino acids. CDR1 is SGHAT and CDR2 is FQNNGV in the germline V gene. The DNA of the CDR3 is TGTGCCAGCACCACCGGGACTAGCGGGGGGGATACGCAGTATTTT. Protein: CASTTGTSGGDTQYF.

V is TRBV5-4 and J is TRBJ2-1, with TRBD2 matching over 8 bases. Per germline, CDR1 SGHNT and CDR2 YYREEE (reference sequence). V lost 4 bases to trimming and J lost 0 bases; unmatched junction nucleotides: 9. This CDR3 is 17 amino acids long. This chain's CDR3 is CASSLRTSLSSYNEQFF. The CDR3, as DNA: TGTGCCAGCAGCCTCCGGACTAGCCTGAGCTCCTACAATGAGCAGTTCTTC.

This clone occurred once. The chain has TRBV6-5 and TRBJ2-1; 9 positions agree with TRBD1. The CDR3 length is 12 residues. Losses at the gene ends were 6 bases for V and 11 bases for J; bases not matched to a gene: 5. CDR1 and CDR2 (germline): MNHEY, SVGAGI. The CDR3 nucleotides are TGTGCCAGCAGGATAGGGACAGGGCAGCAGTTCTTC. This encodes CASRIGTGQQFF.

The rearrangement links TRBV11-2 to TRBJ1-1; 7 bases map to TRBD1. Germline values: CDR1 SGHAT, CDR2 FQNNGV. Trimming at V came to 3 bases and at J to 12 bases, leaving 10 bases not matched to a gene. This CDR3 has 13 amino acids. The CDR3 sequence is CASSFLRQGDSFF. CDR3 nucleotides: TGTGCCAGCAGCTTCCTTAGACAGGGAGACTCTTTCTTT.

The chain combines TRBV21-1 with TRBJ2-7; the table's D call, TRBD1, was not checked against the DNA. TRBV21-1 is assigned pseudogene status. The CDR3 has 15 residues. The CDR3 nucleotides read TGTGCCAGCAGCATGCGACAGGGGTTTCTGGACGAGCAGTACTTC. Amino acid sequence: CASSMRQGFLDEQYF.

This clone was seen once. J is TRBJ2-7 and V is TRBV30; 9 bases line up with TRBD2. V shed 0 bases, J shed 3 bases, and the junction held 9 bases outside the gene matches. Germline V lookup: CDR1 GTSNPN, CDR2 SVGIG (reference sequence). The CDR3 consists of 16 residues. CDR3 sequence (DNA): TGTGCCTGGAGTGTTCGGGCTAGCGGGGCCTACTACGAGCAGTACTTC. As protein: CAWSVRASGAYYEQYF.

This chain links TRBV18 with TRBJ2-5; 8 bases align to TRBD2. Germline CDR1 and CDR2: KGHSH and LQKENI. The CDR3 loop spans 14 amino acids. After removal of 0 bases from V and 4 bases from J, the junction contained 1 base not matched to a gene. The DNA of the CDR3 is TGTGCCAGCTCACCACCAGCGGGGGTAGAGACCCAGTACTTC. As protein: CASSPPAGVETQYF.

The chain uses TRBV11-3 and TRBJ2-1; 13 bases agree with TRBD2. J lost 9 bases, V lost 0 bases, and 2 bases had no gene match. Germline values: CDR1 SGHNT, CDR2 YENEEA. The CDR3 contains 15 residues. The CDR3 nucleotides read TGTGCCAGCAGCTTAGACGGACTAGCGGGAGCTGAGCAGTTCTTC. Amino acid sequence: CASSLDGLAGAEQFF. Drawing the rest from reference TRBV11-3 and TRBJ2-1, the complete variable domain is EAGVVQSPRYKIIEKKQPVAFWCNPISGHNTLYWYLQNLGQGPELLIRYENEEAVDDSQLPKDRFSAERLKGVDSTLKIQPAELGDSAVYLCASSLDGLAGAEQFFGPGTRLTVL.

This chain links TRBV21-1 with TRBJ2-4; the table gives TRBD2 as D, unverified against the DNA. TRBV21-1 is a recognized pseudogene. This CDR3 is 15 amino acids long. The CDR3 DNA reads as TGTGCCAGCAGCAAAAAAAGGAGTGTAAGGAAGGATCAGTACTTC. Translating gives CASSKKRSVRKDQYF.

This clone was picked up a small number of times. This chain connects TRBV25-1 to TRBJ2-2; weak D call: TRBD2 (6 bases). Per germline, CDR1 MGHDK and CDR2 SYGVNS. This CDR3 has 15 amino acids. V dropped 7 bases and J dropped 3 bases, with 15 bases sitting between them. The DNA of the CDR3 is TGTGCCAGCAACCCGGGACTGGGATACACCGGGGAGCTGTTTTTT. This translates into CASNPGLGYTGELFF.

The chain has TRBV4-1 and TRBJ2-1; 9 bases fit TRBD1. Germline V gives CDR1 MGHRA, CDR2 YSYEKL. V lost 1 base to trimming and J lost 2 bases; unmatched junction nucleotides: 0. The CDR3 length is 15 residues. The chain's CDR3 is CASSQGTGAYNEQFF. The CDR3 DNA follows: TGCGCCAGCAGCCAAGGGACAGGGGCCTACAATGAGCAGTTCTTC.

The rearrangement links TRBV18 to TRBJ1-2; D might be TRBD1 (6 bases). CDR1 and CDR2 from the germline V gene are KGHSH and LQKENI. This CDR3 contains 14 residues. With 1 base removed from V and 8 bases from J, the gap between germline ends came to 14 bases. The CDR3 loop is CASSPLSGAHGYTF. The CDR3 DNA sequence: TGTGCCAGCTCACCACTATCAGGGGCGCACGGCTACACCTTC. The full variable domain, in which reference TRBV18 and TRBJ1-2 provide the parts outside the CDR3, is NAGVMQNPRHLVRRRGQEARLRCSPMKGHSHVYWYRQLPEEGLKFMVYLQKENIIDESGMPKERFSAEFPKEGPSILRIQQVVRGDSAAYFCASSPLSGAHGYTFGSGTRLTVV.

This sequence joins TRBV10-3 and TRBJ2-5, with TRBD2 identical over 13 bases. The CDR3 runs 15 residues. Germline loops: CDR1 ENHRY, CDR2 SYGVKD. V was pared by 4 bases and J by 5 bases, with 4 bases of the junction left unmatched. CDR3 sequence: CAISALAGGLETQYF. CDR3 nucleotide sequence: TGTGCCATCAGTGCACTAGCGGGGGGGCTTGAGACCCAGTACTTC.

CDR3 DNA: TGTGCCAGCAGCCTGCCTCGCGGGGGGACAGATACGCAGTATTTT. It encodes CASSLPRGGTDTQYF. The J gene is TRBJ2-3, the V gene TRBV14; 8 bases agree with TRBD2. V gave up 4 bases and J gave up 3 bases; unmatched junction bases: 6. The CDR3 has 15 residues. Germline CDR1 SGHDN, CDR2 FVKESK.

The chain links TRBV5-1 to TRBJ1-3; no clear D. Germline V gene lookup returns CDR1 SGHRS and CDR2 YFSETQ. V was clipped by 1 base and J by 3 bases, with 14 bases between them. The length of the CDR3 is 16 residues. The CDR3, as DNA: TGCGCCAGCAGCTTGTTGGCAGGAGGAATTGGAAACACCATATATTTT. The encoded protein is CASSLLAGGIGNTIYF.

The V call is TRBV5-1, the J call TRBJ1-3; unclear D gene. The V and J ends lost 1 base and 0 bases respectively, with 5 bases between them. Per germline, CDR1 SGHRS and CDR2 YFSETQ. CDR3 length: 14 amino acids. CDR3 DNA sequence: TGCGCCAGCAGCTTGACAGACTCTGGAAACACCATATATTTT. Encoded protein: CASSLTDSGNTIYF.

The chain carries TRBV2 and TRBJ1-6, with a tentative D call TRBD1 (5 bases). Germline V CDR1 and CDR2: SNHLY, FYNNEI. The CDR3 is 15 amino acids. Between the trimmed V and J ends, which lost 7 bases and 10 bases, there was a span of 20 bases. CDR3 region: CASNPPRGGESPLHF. As DNA, the CDR3 is TGTGCCAGCAACCCTCCTCGTGGGGGGGAATCACCCCTCCACTTT.

This chain connects TRBV13 to TRBJ2-2, with TRBD2 identical over 8 bases. This CDR3 contains 18 residues. The V and J ends lost 7 bases and 1 base, in that order; junction bases with no gene match: 14. Germline V CDR1 and CDR2: PRHDT, FYEKMQ (reference sequence). The CDR3 loop reads CASTRGLLAAKNTGELFF. DNA for the CDR3: TGTGCCAGCACTCGAGGGCTACTAGCGGCTAAGAACACCGGGGAGCTGTTTTTT.

The genes are TRBV5-1 and TRBJ2-2; D is possibly TRBD2 (6 bases). This CDR3 contains 16 residues. The germline gives CDR1 SGHRS, CDR2 YFSETQ. V lost 4 bases to trimming and J lost 1 base, with 14 bases between them. CDR3 DNA: TGCGCCAGCAGCGCCTCGGGACTCAGGAACACCGGGGAGCTGTTTTTT. Protein: CASSASGLRNTGELFF.

J is TRBJ2-2 and V is TRBV25-1, with 11 bases identical to TRBD2. There are 15 residues in the CDR3. Looked up from germline, CDR1 is MGHDK and CDR2 is SYGVNS. Trimming at V came to 8 bases and at J to 5 bases, leaving 7 bases not matched to a gene. The chain's CDR3 is CASRASSGRTGELFF. CDR3 coding DNA: TGTGCCAGCCGAGCGTCTAGCGGGAGGACCGGGGAGCTGTTTTTT.

The CDR3 DNA reads TGTGCCAGCAGTCCTCAGGAATCTAATGAAAAACTGTTTTTT. It codes for CASSPQESNEKLFF. The J gene is TRBJ1-4, the V gene TRBV27; the D is unclear. CDR1 is MNHEY and CDR2 is SMNVEV in the germline V gene (reference sequence). With 5 bases removed from V and 3 bases from J, the gap between germline ends came to 10 bases. The CDR3 length is 14 residues.

The chain links TRBV30 to TRBJ1-2; D might be TRBD1 (6 bases). This CDR3 region has 15 residues. The germline V and J ends were trimmed by 0 bases and 4 bases, with 15 bases remaining between them. Germline CDR1 reads GTSNPN; CDR2 reads SVGIG (reference sequence). CDR3 residues: CAWSVARRTVYGYTF. The CDR3 DNA is TGTGCCTGGAGTGTGGCCAGGAGGACAGTCTATGGCTACACCTTC.

CDR3 region: CSVDIGGLGNTIYF. CDR3 coding DNA: TGCAGCGTTGATATCGGGGGGCTTGGAAACACCATATATTTT. This chain uses TRBV29-1 with TRBJ1-3, with a weak D call TRBD1 (6 bases). CDR3 length: 14 residues. V lost 3 bases, J lost 3 bases, and 12 bases lay in between. Germline CDR1 SQVTM, CDR2 ANQGSEA.

The rearrangement joins TRBV4-1 to TRBJ2-1, with 7 nucleotides matching TRBD2. CDR3 length: 13 amino acids. Germline CDR1 MGHRA, CDR2 YSYEKL. V gave up 0 bases and J gave up 13 bases; unmatched junction bases: 6. The CDR3 DNA is TGCGCCAGCAGCCAAGAGTTCGCGGGAGACCAGTTCTTC. This gives the protein CASSQEFAGDQFF.